This entry lists 28 T cell receptor beta chains sequenced from one sample in a study of blood T cell repertoires in COVID-19. Profiled with immunoSEQ multiplex PCR; TCRdb holds only in-frame clones, not every one. The data hold 70,000 to 100,000 clones, with around 90% observed a single time. The sequenced sample consisted of peripheral blood. The receptors shown here come from a woman aged 80 or over with active or convalescent COVID-19.

The genes are TRBV5-1 and TRBJ2-1; 7 bases match TRBD2. Germline V lookup: CDR1 SGHRS, CDR2 YFSETQ. CDR3 length equals 17 residues. V lost 4 bases, J lost 5 bases, and 15 bases stayed unmatched. As DNA, the CDR3 is TGCGCCAGCAGCCTGGGAGGGCAGCGGATAGTGCACAATGAGCAGTTCTTC. Its translation: CASSLGGQRIVHNEQFF.

The V and J genes are TRBV5-8 and TRBJ2-1, with 7 bases aligning to TRBD2. The J segment lost 0 bases and the V segment lost 3 bases, leaving 6 bases of the junction unmatched. There are 16 residues in the CDR3. The V gene's germline CDR1 is SGHTS and CDR2 YDEGEE. CDR3 bases: TGTGCCAGCAGCTCCCTAGCGGCCAGCTCCTACAATGAGCAGTTCTTC. As protein: CASSSLAASSYNEQFF.

The V call is TRBV14, the J call TRBJ2-1; 12 nucleotides agree with TRBD2. The trim removed 3 bases at V and 6 bases at J, leaving 12 bases unmatched. CDR3 length: 18 residues. From germline, CDR1 is SGHDN and CDR2 FVKESK. The CDR3: CASSHLLEGLAGFNEQFF. The DNA for the CDR3 is TGTGCCAGCAGCCACCTACTCGAAGGACTAGCGGGGTTCAATGAGCAGTTCTTC.

The V and J genes are TRBV9 and TRBJ2-1; TRBD1 is a possible D gene (5 bases). The germline V gene encodes CDR1 SGDLS and CDR2 YYNGEE. This CDR3 is 13 amino acids long. V was trimmed by 2 bases and J by 5 bases, leaving 8 bases between them. For the CDR3, the DNA is TGTGCCAGCAGCGTGGACATAAACAATGAGCAGTTCTTC. Protein: CASSVDINNEQFF. Variable domain in full (rest from reference TRBV9 and TRBJ2-1): DSGVTQTPKHLITATGQRVTLRCSPRSGDLSVYWYQQSLDQGLQFLIQYYNGEERAKGNILERFSAQQFPDLHSELNLSSLELGDSALYFCASSVDINNEQFFGPGTRLTVL.

J is TRBJ2-1 and V is TRBV9; a weak D match, TRBD2 (6 bases). CDR1 is SGDLS and CDR2 is YYNGEE in the germline V gene. The CDR3 has 16 residues. Deletions cut 4 bases from V and 5 bases from J, with 19 bases between. The DNA for the CDR3 is TGTGCCAGCAGCCCAACCTTAGCGGTTCTGGACAATGAGCAGTTCTTC. Translating it yields CASSPTLAVLDNEQFF.

This chain connects TRBV18 to TRBJ2-2; a weak D match, TRBD1 (5 bases). Germline CDR1 and CDR2: KGHSH and LQKENI. This CDR3 has 14 amino acids. The V end was cut by 3 bases, the J end by 3 bases, with 8 bases between. CDR3 in amino acids: CASSPIRDTGELFF. The CDR3 DNA sequence: TGTGCCAGCTCACCGATCAGGGACACCGGGGAGCTGTTTTTT.

This clone turned up a few times. The chain carries TRBV7-8 and TRBJ1-5; maybe TRBD1 (6 bases). The V gene lost 3 bases and the J gene lost 4 bases, with 10 bases spanning the gap. The CDR3 length is 14 residues. Germline loops: CDR1 SGHVS, CDR2 FQNEAQ. CDR3 region: CASSFTGTNQPQHF. Here the CDR3 DNA reads TGTGCCAGCAGCTTCACAGGGACAAATCAGCCCCAGCATTTT.

The chain uses TRBV15 and TRBJ1-1; TRBD1 matches 7 bases. V shed 1 base and J 1 base; nucleotides not matched to a gene: 3. This CDR3 is 15 amino acids long. Germline V gene lookup returns CDR1 LNHNV and CDR2 YYDKDF (reference sequence). CDR3 in DNA: TGTGCCACCAGCAGAGTCCGGGACAGGAACACTGAAGCTTTCTTT. It is translated as CATSRVRDRNTEAFF.

About this clone itself: Germline is not matched at one junction end, which may reflect a read error. The rearrangement links TRBV7-2 to TRBJ2-5, with 9 positions matching TRBD1. CDR1 SGHTA and CDR2 FQGNSA come from the germline V gene. The CDR3 has 16 amino acids. CDR3: CASRFGGAGQGETQYF. The CDR3 DNA reads as TGTGCCAGCCGCTTTGGGGGGGCGGGACAGGGAGAGACCCAGTACTTC.

The gene calls are TRBV7-2 and TRBJ1-1, with D hard to call. V was cut by 4 bases and J by 4 bases, with 10 bases left in between. The germline V gene encodes CDR1 SGHTA and CDR2 FQGNSA. CDR3 length: 13 residues. As DNA, the CDR3 is TGTGCCAGCAGCTCCCGCGGCCTCACTGAAGCTTTCTTT. This sequence encodes CASSSRGLTEAFF.

This chain joins TRBV3-1 (or the pseudogene TRBV3-2) and TRBJ2-1, with 8 bases lining up with TRBD2. The junction had 3 bases not matched to a gene; V was cut back by 3 bases and J by 5 bases. Germline assignment: CDR1 LGHDT and CDR2 YNNKEL (reference sequence). CDR3 length equals 14 residues. The CDR3 reads CASSQTLADNEQFF. The CDR3 DNA reads as TGTGCCAGCAGCCAGACACTAGCGGACAATGAGCAGTTCTTC.

This clone was detected once. This rearrangement joins TRBV7-2 to TRBJ1-4; 8 positions match TRBD1. J was trimmed by 3 bases and V by 2 bases; bases with no gene match: 2. The CDR3 loop spans 15 amino acids. Germline V gives CDR1 SGHTA, CDR2 FQGNSA. In DNA form, the CDR3 reads TGTGCCAGCAGCTTAAGGACAGGGTCTAATGAAAAACTGTTTTTT. Amino acids: CASSLRTGSNEKLFF.

This chain uses TRBV2 with TRBJ2-2; a possible D gene is TRBD1 (6 bases). V lost 8 bases and J lost 0, with 10 bases in between. From germline, CDR1 is SNHLY and CDR2 FYNNEI. The CDR3 covers 14 residues. CDR3 in DNA: TGTGCCAGCCAAGACAGGTCGAACACCGGGGAGCTGTTTTTT. It yields the protein CASQDRSNTGELFF.

The chain recombines TRBV29-1 with TRBJ2-2, with D possibly matching TRBD1 (6 bases). Germline CDR1 and CDR2: SQVTM and ANQGSEA. The V end was cut by 4 bases, the J end by 3 bases, with 18 bases between. This CDR3 spans 16 amino acids. The CDR3 DNA reads as TGCAGCGTTGGTCCCCCCAGGGGATCACACACCGGGGAGCTGTTTTTT. Protein product: CSVGPPRGSHTGELFF.

The V call is TRBV6-2 or TRBV6-3, the J call TRBJ2-7, with a weak D call TRBD1 (6 bases). Germline CDR1 reads MNHEY; CDR2 reads SVGEGT. Trimming cost V 5 bases and J 3 bases, with 11 bases left between them. The CDR3 is 13 amino acids. The CDR3, as DNA: TGTGCCAGCAGTCGCGGACAGTTCTACGAGCAGTACTTC. Its protein product is CASSRGQFYEQYF.

The chain employs TRBV5-6 and TRBJ2-2; TRBD2 matches 11 bases. Losses at the gene ends were 1 base for V and 4 bases for J; bases not matched to a gene: 3. In germline, CDR1 is SGHDT, CDR2 YYEEEE. The CDR3 extends over 16 amino acids. The CDR3 spells CASSLWLAGGTGELFF. Here the CDR3 DNA reads TGTGCCAGCAGCTTGTGGCTAGCGGGAGGCACCGGGGAGCTGTTTTTT.

V gene TRBV29-1 combines with J gene TRBJ1-2, with a weak D call TRBD1 (5 bases). Trimming removed 3 bases from V and 8 bases from J, with 19 bases in between. In germline, CDR1 is SQVTM, CDR2 ANQGSEA. The CDR3 is 14 amino acids. The CDR3 DNA follows: TGCAGCGTTGAGGGACCCTCCTGGGGAGGAGGCTACACCTTC. Amino acids: CSVEGPSWGGGYTF.

This clone occurred once. The chain combines TRBV19 with TRBJ1-1; D may be TRBD1 (6 bases). Between the trimmed V and J ends, which lost 1 base and 3 bases, there was a span of 12 bases. Germline V gene data show CDR1 as LNHDA and CDR2 as SQIVND (reference sequence). The CDR3 spans 15 residues. CDR3 amino acids: CASSIGGGRYTEAFF. CDR3 in DNA: TGTGCCAGTAGTATAGGAGGGGGAAGGTACACTGAAGCTTTCTTT.

V gene TRBV28 combines with J gene TRBJ1-4, with D maybe TRBD1 (6 bases). V was trimmed by 6 bases and J by 0 bases, leaving 11 bases between them. From germline, CDR1 is MDHEN and CDR2 SYDVKM. This CDR3 has 15 residues. In DNA form, the CDR3 reads TGTGCCAGCAGATACCACAGGGCAACTAATGAAAAACTGTTTTTT. Protein product: CASRYHRATNEKLFF.

V is TRBV5-5 and J is TRBJ2-3, with D uncertain. Germline V lookup: CDR1 SGHKS, CDR2 YYEKEE (reference sequence). With 3 bases removed from V and 9 bases from J, the gap between germline ends came to 11 bases. The CDR3 has 12 residues. CDR3 nucleotides: TGTGCCAGCAGCTACACCCCTCCCACGCAGTATTTT. The encoded protein is CASSYTPPTQYF.

V and J are TRBV19 and TRBJ2-7; 10 nucleotides agree with TRBD1. This CDR3 comprises 20 residues. CDR1 is LNHDA, CDR2 SQIVND, per germline (reference sequence). The V segment lost 5 bases and the J segment 6 bases; nucleotides outside the gene matches: 25. CDR3 nucleotide sequence: TGTGCCAGTAGTCCCCGTAACTACCGGGACAGGGGTTTCCCTACGATCGAGCAGTACTTC. This encodes CASSPRNYRDRGFPTIEQYF. Full variable domain (rest looked up from reference TRBV19 and TRBJ2-7): DGGITQSPKYLFRKEGQNVTLSCEQNLNHDAMYWYRQDPGQGLRLIYYSQIVNDFQKGDIAEGYSVSREKKESFPLTVTSAQKNPTAFYLCASSPRNYRDRGFPTIEQYFGPGTRLTVT.

This clone was detected once. This chain joins TRBV7-3 and TRBJ1-1; D remains ambiguous. The CDR3 is 15 residues long. Germline V lookup: CDR1 SGHTA, CDR2 FQGTGA. V was clipped by 5 bases and J by 6 bases, with 19 bases between them. CDR3 in DNA: TGTGCCAGCAGCCCTTCACCGGCGGAGGTATCTGAAGCTTTCTTT. Translation: CASSPSPAEVSEAFF.

The chain links TRBV6-6 to TRBJ1-6, with TRBD1 as a possible D gene (6 bases). The germline V gene has CDR1 MNHNY and CDR2 SVGAGI (reference sequence). Trimming removed 3 bases from V and 10 bases from J, with 16 bases in between. CDR3 length: 15 amino acids. The CDR3 protein is CASSYEGAGASPLHF. CDR3 DNA sequence: TGTGCCAGCAGTTATGAAGGGGCAGGGGCCTCACCCCTCCACTTT.

The table lists this clone with a count of one. The chain joins TRBV19 to TRBJ1-5; D gene ambiguous. This CDR3 has 14 residues. Germline assignment: CDR1 LNHDA and CDR2 SQIVND (reference sequence). The V gene lost 7 bases and the J gene lost 1 base, with 11 bases spanning the gap. DNA of the CDR3: TGTGCCAGTACCCAAAGTAGAAGCAATCAGCCCCAGCATTTT. Its protein product is CASTQSRSNQPQHF.

The rearrangement uses TRBV19 and TRBJ2-3; possibly TRBD2 for D (6 bases). Trimming shortened V by 4 bases and J by 1 base, and 18 bases separated the two germline ends. CDR3 length: 17 amino acids. Germline CDR1 is LNHDA and CDR2 is SQIVND (reference sequence). The CDR3 loop is CASSTPGLRTGTDTQYF. The CDR3 DNA reads as TGTGCCAGTAGTACGCCGGGACTCAGAACCGGCACAGATACGCAGTATTTT.

V and J are TRBV28 and TRBJ1-4; a weak D match, TRBD1 (5 bases). Germline loops: CDR1 MDHEN, CDR2 SYDVKM. The CDR3 runs 15 residues. Trimming cost V 4 bases and J 8 bases, with 17 bases left between them. CDR3 nucleotides: TGTGCCAGCAGTTCGCCCTTGGGGGGAGGGGAAAAACTGTTTTTT. Translating it yields CASSSPLGGGEKLFF.

The chain combines TRBV5-1 with TRBJ2-7, with 7 nucleotides matching TRBD1. This CDR3 contains 15 residues. V was clipped by 0 bases and J by 1 base; unmatched bases: 4. The germline V gene encodes CDR1 SGHRS and CDR2 YFSETQ. As DNA, the CDR3 is TGCGCCAGCAGCTTGGGTGGGACAGCGTCCTACGAGCAGTACTTC. Amino acid sequence: CASSLGGTASYEQYF.

The CDR3 DNA is TGTGCCAGCAGCCGACGTCAGGGGGCCCTTGGTGAGCAGTACTTC. It codes for CASSRRQGALGEQYF. The J gene is TRBJ2-7, the V gene TRBV4-2; 8 bases match TRBD1. CDR1 and CDR2 (germline): LGHNA, YNFKEQ. The V and J ends lost 4 bases and 7 bases, in that order; junction bases with no gene match: 12. This CDR3 contains 15 residues.